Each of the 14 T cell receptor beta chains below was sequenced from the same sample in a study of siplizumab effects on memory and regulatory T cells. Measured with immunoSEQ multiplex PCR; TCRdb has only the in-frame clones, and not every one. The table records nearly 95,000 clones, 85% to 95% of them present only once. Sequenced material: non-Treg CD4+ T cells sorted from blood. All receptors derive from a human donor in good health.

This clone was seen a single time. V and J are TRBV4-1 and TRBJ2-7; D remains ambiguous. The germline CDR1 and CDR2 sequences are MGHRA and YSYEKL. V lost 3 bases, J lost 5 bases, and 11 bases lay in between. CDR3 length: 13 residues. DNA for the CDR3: TGCGCCAGCAGCCAGTTCACAATCGACGAGCAGTACTTC. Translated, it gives CASSQFTIDEQYF.

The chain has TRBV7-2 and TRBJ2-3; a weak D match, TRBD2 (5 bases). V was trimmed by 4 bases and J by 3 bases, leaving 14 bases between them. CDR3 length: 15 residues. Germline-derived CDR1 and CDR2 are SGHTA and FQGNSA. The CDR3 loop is CASSSRGYDTDTQYF. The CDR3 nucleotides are TGTGCCAGCAGCTCCCGAGGGTATGATACAGATACGCAGTATTTT.

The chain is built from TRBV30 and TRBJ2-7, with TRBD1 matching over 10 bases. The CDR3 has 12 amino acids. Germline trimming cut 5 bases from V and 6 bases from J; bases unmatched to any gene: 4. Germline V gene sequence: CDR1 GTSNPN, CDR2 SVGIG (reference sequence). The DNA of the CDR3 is TGTGCCTGGGGGACAGGGGCGGGCGAGCAGTACTTC. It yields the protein CAWGTGAGEQYF.

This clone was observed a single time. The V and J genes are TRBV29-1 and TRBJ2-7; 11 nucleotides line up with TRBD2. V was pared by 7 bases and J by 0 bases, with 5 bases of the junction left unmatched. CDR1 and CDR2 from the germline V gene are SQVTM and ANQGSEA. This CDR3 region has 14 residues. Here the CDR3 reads CSARLAGSSYEQYF. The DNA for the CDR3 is TGCAGCGCCAGACTAGCGGGGAGCTCCTACGAGCAGTACTTC.

CDR3 sequence (DNA): TGCGCCAGCAGCTTGGAGGCCAGCCAGAACACCGGGGAGCTGTTTTTT. Its protein is CASSLEASQNTGELFF. This chain uses TRBV5-1 with TRBJ2-2, with no clear D. V shed 0 bases and J shed 1 base, with 10 bases lying between them. The CDR3 is 16 residues long. Germline CDR1 reads SGHRS; CDR2 reads YFSETQ. The variable domain in full, with the rest retrieved from reference TRBV5-1 and TRBJ2-2, is KAGVTQTPRYLIKTRGQQVTLSCSPISGHRSVSWYQQTPGQGLQFLFEYFSETQRNKGNFPGRFSGRQFSNSRSEMNVSTLELGDSALYLCASSLEASQNTGELFFGEGSRLTVL.

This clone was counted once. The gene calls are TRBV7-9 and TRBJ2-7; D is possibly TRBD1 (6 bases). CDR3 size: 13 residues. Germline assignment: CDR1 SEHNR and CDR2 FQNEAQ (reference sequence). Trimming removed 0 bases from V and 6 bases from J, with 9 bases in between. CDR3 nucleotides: TGTGCCAGCAGCTTAGCCGGGACAAGCGAGCAGTACTTC. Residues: CASSLAGTSEQYF.

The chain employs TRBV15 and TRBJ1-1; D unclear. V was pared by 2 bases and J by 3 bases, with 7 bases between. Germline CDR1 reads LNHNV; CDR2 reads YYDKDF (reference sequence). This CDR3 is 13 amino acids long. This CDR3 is CATSRPPHTEAFF. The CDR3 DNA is TGTGCCACCAGCAGACCCCCTCACACTGAAGCTTTCTTT. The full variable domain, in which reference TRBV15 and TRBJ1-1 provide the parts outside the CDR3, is DAMVIQNPRYQVTQFGKPVTLSCSQTLNHNVMYWYQQKSSQAPKLLFHYYDKDFNNEADTPDNFQSRRPNTSFCFLDIRSPGLGDTAMYLCATSRPPHTEAFFGQGTRLTVV.

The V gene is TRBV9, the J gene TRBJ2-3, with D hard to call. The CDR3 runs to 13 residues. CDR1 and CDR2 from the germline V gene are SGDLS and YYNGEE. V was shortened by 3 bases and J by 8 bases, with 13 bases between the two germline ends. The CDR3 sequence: CASSDNQLATQYF. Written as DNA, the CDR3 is TGTGCCAGCAGCGATAACCAACTGGCTACGCAGTATTTT.

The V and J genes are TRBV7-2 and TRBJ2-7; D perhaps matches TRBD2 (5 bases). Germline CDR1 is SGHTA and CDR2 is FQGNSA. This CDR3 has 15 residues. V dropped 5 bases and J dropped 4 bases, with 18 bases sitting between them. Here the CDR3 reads CASSALWGAGYEQYF. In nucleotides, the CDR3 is TGTGCCAGCAGCGCTCTCTGGGGAGCCGGGTACGAGCAGTACTTC.

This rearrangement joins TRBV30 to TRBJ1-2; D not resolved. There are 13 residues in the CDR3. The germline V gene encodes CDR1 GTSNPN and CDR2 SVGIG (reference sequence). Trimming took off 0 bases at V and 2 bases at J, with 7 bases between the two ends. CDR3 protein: CAWSVLLNYGYTF. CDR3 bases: TGTGCCTGGAGTGTACTTCTAAACTATGGCTACACCTTC.

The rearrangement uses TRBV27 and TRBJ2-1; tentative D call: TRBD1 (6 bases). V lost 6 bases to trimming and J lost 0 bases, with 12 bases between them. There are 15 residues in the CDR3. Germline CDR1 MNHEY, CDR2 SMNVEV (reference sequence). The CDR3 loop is CASSSSGHSYNEQFF. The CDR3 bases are TGTGCCAGCAGCTCCTCGGGACACTCCTACAATGAGCAGTTCTTC.

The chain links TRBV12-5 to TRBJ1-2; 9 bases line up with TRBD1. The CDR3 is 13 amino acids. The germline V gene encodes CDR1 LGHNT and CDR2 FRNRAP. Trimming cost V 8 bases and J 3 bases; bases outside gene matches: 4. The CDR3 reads CASPDRGDYGYTF. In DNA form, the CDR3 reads TGTGCTAGTCCCGACAGGGGGGACTATGGCTACACCTTC.

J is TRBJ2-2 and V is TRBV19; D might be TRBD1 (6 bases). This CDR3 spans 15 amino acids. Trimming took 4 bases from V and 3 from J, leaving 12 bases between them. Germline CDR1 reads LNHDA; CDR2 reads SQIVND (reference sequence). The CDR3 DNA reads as TGTGCCAGTAGTACCCGGACAGAGGACACCGGGGAGCTGTTTTTT. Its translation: CASSTRTEDTGELFF.

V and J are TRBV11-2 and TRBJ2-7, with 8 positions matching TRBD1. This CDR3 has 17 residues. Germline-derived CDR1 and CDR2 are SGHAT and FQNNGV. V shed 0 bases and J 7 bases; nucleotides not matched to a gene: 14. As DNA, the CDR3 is TGTGCCAGCAGCTTAGATGCGGGACAGGTTCTTCCTAGGGAGCAGTACTTC. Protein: CASSLDAGQVLPREQYF.